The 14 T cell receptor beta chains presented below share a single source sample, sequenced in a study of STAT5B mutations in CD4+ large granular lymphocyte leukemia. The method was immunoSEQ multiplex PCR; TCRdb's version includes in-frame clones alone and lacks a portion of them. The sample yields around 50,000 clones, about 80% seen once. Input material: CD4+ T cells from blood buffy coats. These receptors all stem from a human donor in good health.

The CDR3 reads CASSSSGRRTGELFF. In DNA, the CDR3 is TGTGCCAGCAGTTCCAGCGGGAGACGGACCGGGGAGCTGTTTTTT. The V and J genes are TRBV6-5 and TRBJ2-2; 8 bases are a match to TRBD2. This CDR3 comprises 15 residues. The ends lost 4 bases at V and 5 bases at J; junction bases unmatched: 6. The germline V gene encodes CDR1 MNHEY and CDR2 SVGAGI.

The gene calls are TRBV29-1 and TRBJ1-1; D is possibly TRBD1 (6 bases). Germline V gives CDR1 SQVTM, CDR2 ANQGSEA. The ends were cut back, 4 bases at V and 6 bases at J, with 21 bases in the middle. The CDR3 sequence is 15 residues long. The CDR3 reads CSVASGTPGGPEAFF. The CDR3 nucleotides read TGCAGCGTTGCTTCTGGGACCCCTGGGGGCCCTGAAGCTTTCTTT.

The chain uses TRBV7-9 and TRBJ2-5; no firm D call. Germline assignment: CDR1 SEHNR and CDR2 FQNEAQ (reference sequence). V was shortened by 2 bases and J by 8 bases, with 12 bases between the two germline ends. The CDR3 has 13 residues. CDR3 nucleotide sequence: TGTGCCAGCAGCTTACGGGCCGTCGGTACCCAGTACTTC. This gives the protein CASSLRAVGTQYF.

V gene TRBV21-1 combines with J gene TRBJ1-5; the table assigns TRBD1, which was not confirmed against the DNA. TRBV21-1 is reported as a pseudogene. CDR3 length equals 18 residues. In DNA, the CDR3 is TGTGCCAGCAGCAGCCGGGACAGGGGTCCCGATTACTATCAGCCCCAGCATTTT. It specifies CASSSRDRGPDYYQPQHF.

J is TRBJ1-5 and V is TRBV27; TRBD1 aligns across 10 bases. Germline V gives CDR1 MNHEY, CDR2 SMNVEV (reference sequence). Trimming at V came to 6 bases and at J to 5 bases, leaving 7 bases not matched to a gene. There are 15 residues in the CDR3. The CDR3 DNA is TGTGCCAGCAGCAGGACAGGGGGTTCGTATCAGCCCCAGCATTTT. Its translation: CASSRTGGSYQPQHF.

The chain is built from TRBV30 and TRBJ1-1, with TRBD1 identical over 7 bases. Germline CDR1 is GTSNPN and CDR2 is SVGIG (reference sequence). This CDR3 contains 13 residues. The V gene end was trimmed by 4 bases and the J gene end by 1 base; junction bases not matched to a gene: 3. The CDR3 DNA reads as TGTGCCTGGAACGCAGGGGGGAACACTGAAGCTTTCTTT. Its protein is CAWNAGGNTEAFF. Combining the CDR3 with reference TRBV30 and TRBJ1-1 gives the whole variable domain SQTIHQWPATLVQPVGSPLSLECTVEGTSNPNLYWYRQAAGRGLQLLFYSVGIGQISSEVPQNLSASRPQDRQFILSSKKLLLSDSGFYLCAWNAGGNTEAFFGQGTRLTVV.

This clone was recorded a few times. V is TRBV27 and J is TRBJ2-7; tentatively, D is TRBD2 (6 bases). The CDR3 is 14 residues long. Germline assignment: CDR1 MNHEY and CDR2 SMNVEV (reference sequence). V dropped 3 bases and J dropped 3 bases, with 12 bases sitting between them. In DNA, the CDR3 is TGTGCCAGCAGTTTCCGGGAGTGGGGCTACGAGCAGTACTTC. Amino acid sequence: CASSFREWGYEQYF.

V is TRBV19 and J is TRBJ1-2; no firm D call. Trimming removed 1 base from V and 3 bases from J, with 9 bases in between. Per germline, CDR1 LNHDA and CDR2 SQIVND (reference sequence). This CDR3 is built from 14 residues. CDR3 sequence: CASSIGADYYGYTF. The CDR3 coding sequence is TGTGCCAGTAGTATAGGAGCGGATTACTATGGCTACACCTTC.

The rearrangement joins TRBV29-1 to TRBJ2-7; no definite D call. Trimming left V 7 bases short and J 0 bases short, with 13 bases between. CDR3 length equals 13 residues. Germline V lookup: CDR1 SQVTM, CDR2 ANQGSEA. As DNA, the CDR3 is TGCAGCGCCGTGTTCCCTCTCTCCTACGAGCAGTACTTC. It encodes CSAVFPLSYEQYF.

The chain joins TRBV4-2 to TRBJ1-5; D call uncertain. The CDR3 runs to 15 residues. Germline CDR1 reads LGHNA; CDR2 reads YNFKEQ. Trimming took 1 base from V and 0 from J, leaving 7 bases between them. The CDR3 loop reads CASSQGVSSNQPQHF. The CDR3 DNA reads TGTGCCAGCAGCCAAGGGGTTTCTAGCAATCAGCCCCAGCATTTT.

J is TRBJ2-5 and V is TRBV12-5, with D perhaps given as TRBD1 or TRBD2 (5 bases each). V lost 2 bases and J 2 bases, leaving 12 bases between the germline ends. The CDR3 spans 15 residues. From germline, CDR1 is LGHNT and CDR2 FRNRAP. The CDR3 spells CASGLRFGAQETQYF. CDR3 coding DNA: TGTGCTAGTGGTTTGAGGTTCGGGGCACAAGAGACCCAGTACTTC.

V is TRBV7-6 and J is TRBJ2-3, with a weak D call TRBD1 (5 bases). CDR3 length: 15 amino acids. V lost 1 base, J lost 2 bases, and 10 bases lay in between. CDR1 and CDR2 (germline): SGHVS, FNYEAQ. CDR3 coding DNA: TGTGCCAGCAGCTTAGGACAGTTGGTCACAGATACGCAGTATTTT. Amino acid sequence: CASSLGQLVTDTQYF.

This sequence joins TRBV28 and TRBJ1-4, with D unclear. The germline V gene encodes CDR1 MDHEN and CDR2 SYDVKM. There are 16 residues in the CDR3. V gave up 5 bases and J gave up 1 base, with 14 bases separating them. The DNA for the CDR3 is TGTGCCAGCAGTCTCGTCGGGAGTTTAACTAATGAAAAACTGTTTTTT. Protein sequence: CASSLVGSLTNEKLFF. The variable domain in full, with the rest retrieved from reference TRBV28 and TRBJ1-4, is DVKVTQSSRYLVKRTGEKVFLECVQDMDHENMFWYRQDPGLGLRLIYFSYDVKMKEKGDIPEGYSVSREKKERFSLILESASTNQTSMYLCASSLVGSLTNEKLFFGSGTQLSVL.

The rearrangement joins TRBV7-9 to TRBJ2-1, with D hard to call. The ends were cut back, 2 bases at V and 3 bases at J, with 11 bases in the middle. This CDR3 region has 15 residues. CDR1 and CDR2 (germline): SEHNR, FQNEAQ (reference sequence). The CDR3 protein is CASSLSRLLYNEQFF. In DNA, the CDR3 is TGTGCCAGCAGCTTATCCCGACTCCTCTACAATGAGCAGTTCTTC.